These 7 T cell receptor beta chains share one sample of origin, sequenced in a study of T cells in localized non-small cell lung cancer. Some clones are missing from TCRdb's copy, which holds only in-frame ones; the method was immunoSEQ multiplex PCR. The data show fewer than 15,000 clones, about 86% seen once. The input for sequencing was peripheral blood, taken before any cancer treatment. All receptors derive from a male donor older than 55 with stage III lung adenocarcinoma.

This clone was seen just once. Other nucleotide sequences from this sample produce the same CDR3. The chain carries TRBV29-1 and TRBJ2-7, with D perhaps TRBD1 (6 bases). From germline, CDR1 is SQVTM and CDR2 ANQGSEA. This CDR3 is built from 12 residues. V was pared by 4 bases and J by 2 bases, with 9 bases between. CDR3 in amino acids: CSVGGTPYEQYF. CDR3 nucleotides: TGCAGCGTTGGTGGGACACCCTACGAGCAGTACTTC.

Only a few counts were recorded for this clone. The chain has TRBV19 and TRBJ2-7, with D unclear. Trimming pared 8 bases from V and 2 bases from J, leaving 13 bases between. Germline CDR1 LNHDA, CDR2 SQIVND (reference sequence). This CDR3 spans 13 amino acids. CDR3 amino acids: CASSKDPAYEQYF. CDR3 DNA sequence: TGTGCCAGTTCGAAGGACCCTGCCTACGAGCAGTACTTC.

V is TRBV5-6 and J is TRBJ2-7; the D gene is possibly TRBD1 (6 bases). Trimming pared 5 bases from V and 6 bases from J, leaving 12 bases between. Germline V gene data show CDR1 as SGHDT and CDR2 as YYEEEE. The CDR3 runs to 12 residues. The CDR3 spells CASRTDSAEQYF. CDR3 sequence (DNA): TGTGCCAGCAGGACGGACAGTGCCGAGCAGTACTTC. Full variable domain (remainder filled in from reference TRBV5-6 and TRBJ2-7): DAGVTQSPTHLIKTRGQQVTLRCSPKSGHDTVSWYQQALGQGPQFIFQYYEEEERQRGNFPDRFSGHQFPNYSSELNVNALLLGDSALYLCASRTDSAEQYFGPGTRLTVT.

The chain carries TRBV7-9 and TRBJ1-4, with TRBD1 matching 9 bases. This CDR3 has 16 amino acids. CDR1 SEHNR and CDR2 FQNEAQ come from the germline V gene (reference sequence). The V gene end was trimmed by 5 bases and the J gene end by 4 bases; junction bases not matched to a gene: 8. CDR3 sequence reads: CASSQLPGQGNEKLFF. Written as DNA, the CDR3 is TGTGCCAGCAGCCAACTACCGGGACAGGGTAATGAAAAACTGTTTTTT.

The chain couples TRBV2 to TRBJ1-4; the D is unclear. Trimming shortened V by 6 bases and J by 0 bases, and 2 bases separated the two germline ends. CDR1 and CDR2 (germline): SNHLY, FYNNEI. CDR3 size: 12 residues. For the CDR3, the DNA is TGTGCCAGCAGGCCAACTAATGAAAAACTGTTTTTT. As protein: CASRPTNEKLFF.

This clone occurred once. The rearrangement uses TRBV13 and TRBJ1-2, with 7 bases aligning to TRBD1. J lost 2 bases, V lost 0 bases, and 6 bases had no gene match. Germline CDR1 reads PRHDT; CDR2 reads FYEKMQ (reference sequence). This CDR3 has 16 amino acids. This chain's CDR3 is CASSLGIRGRNYGYTF. The CDR3 nucleotides are TGTGCCAGCAGCTTAGGGATAAGGGGGCGAAACTATGGCTACACCTTC.

This clone came up once. The rearrangement uses TRBV30 and TRBJ1-3, with a possible D match to TRBD1 (5 bases). The CDR3 sequence is 11 residues long. Looked up from germline, CDR1 is GTSNPN and CDR2 is SVGIG (reference sequence). Trimming stripped 2 bases from V and 11 bases from J, with 10 bases between. In DNA, the CDR3 is TGTGCCTGGAGTCAGGGTGGCTCCATATATTTT. It translates to CAWSQGGSIYF.